These 32 T cell receptor beta chains came from one sample sequenced in a study of T cells in Graves' hyperthyroidism and ophthalmopathy. RNA transcripts were the template for amplifying TCR beta CDR3 regions. TCR CDR3 underwent first-round RT-PCR with the HTBI primer set. TCRdb reprocessed the multiplex PCR reads via MiXCR and lists one record per CDR3 protein. This sample has about 570,000 distinct CDR3 sequences, with approximately 15% found just once. The sequencing sample was made of blood. Receptors originate from a woman aged 35 to 49 with Graves' hyperthyroidism.

The table lists this clonotype with a few counts. The rearrangement links TRBV28 to TRBJ1-5, with 9 bases fitting TRBD1. CDR1 MDHEN and CDR2 SYDVKM come from the germline V gene. The CDR3 contains 16 residues. V gave up 8 bases and J gave up 3 bases; unmatched junction bases: 11. This chain's CDR3 is CASSPSGTGNNQPQHF. CDR3 bases: TGTGCCAGCTCTCCGTCCGGGACAGGGAACAATCAGCCCCAGCATTTT. The entire variable domain, with the rest obtained from reference TRBV28 and TRBJ1-5, is as follows: DVKVTQSSRYLVKRTGEKVFLECVQDMDHENMFWYRQDPGLGLRLIYFSYDVKMKEKGDIPEGYSVSREKKERFSLILESASTNQTSMYLCASSPSGTGNNQPQHFGDGTRLSIL.

This clonotype was picked up many times. The chain joins TRBV27 to TRBJ2-7; 8 bases line up with TRBD2. The V gene's germline CDR1 is MNHEY and CDR2 SMNVEV (reference sequence). V shed 2 bases, J shed 4 bases, and the junction held 7 bases outside the gene matches. This CDR3 is 15 amino acids long. CDR3 DNA: TGTGCCAGCAGTTTACGCAGCGGGAGCGGGTACGAGCAGTACTTC. Protein sequence: CASSLRSGSGYEQYF.

This clonotype was seen more than once but under ten times. The V gene is TRBV6-5, the J gene TRBJ1-1; D unclear. Per germline, CDR1 MNHEY and CDR2 SVGAGI. Trimming stripped 0 bases from V and 0 bases from J, with 5 bases between. This CDR3 has 14 residues. The CDR3 bases are TGTGCCAGCAGTTACTCGTTAATGAACACTGAAGCTTTCTTT. It encodes CASSYSLMNTEAFF.

The rearrangement uses TRBV30 and TRBJ1-1; D may be TRBD1 (5 bases). Germline CDR1 GTSNPN, CDR2 SVGIG (reference sequence). The CDR3 loop spans 13 amino acids. The V end was cut by 2 bases, the J end by 5 bases, with 12 bases between. The CDR3 DNA reads as TGTGCCTGGAGTTCCGGGACCAAGACTGAAGCTTTCTTT. This encodes CAWSSGTKTEAFF.

Ten or more counts support this clonotype. The chain recombines TRBV2 with TRBJ2-7, with D perhaps assigned TRBD1 or TRBD2 (5 bases each). The germline V and J ends were trimmed by 7 bases and 3 bases, with 34 bases remaining between them. Germline V gene lookup returns CDR1 SNHLY and CDR2 FYNNEI. The CDR3 consists of 20 residues. CDR3 residues: CASMVGESWTLRGESYEQYF. CDR3 sequence (DNA): TGTGCCAGCATGGTGGGTGAGTCTTGGACCCTGAGAGGGGAGAGCTACGAGCAGTACTTC.

J is TRBJ1-4 and V is TRBV4-1, with TRBD1 matching 8 bases. J lost 7 bases, V lost 2 bases, and 6 bases had no gene match. The CDR3 runs 15 residues. Germline CDR1 reads MGHRA; CDR2 reads YSYEKL. CDR3 residues: CASSQFKQGGEKLFF. The CDR3 DNA follows: TGCGCCAGCAGCCAATTCAAACAGGGGGGTGAAAAACTGTTTTTT.

This clonotype has a handful of counts. CDR3 sequence (DNA): TGTGCCAGCAGAGTTGGGACCCAGCAAGAGACCCAGTACTTC. Its translation: CASRVGTQQETQYF. V usage is TRBV12-3 or TRBV12-4 and J usage is TRBJ2-5; D might be TRBD1 or TRBD2, each matching 5 bases. This CDR3 is 14 amino acids long. V was trimmed by 6 bases and J by 2 bases, leaving 13 bases between them.

This clonotype was seen ten or more times. The CDR3 reads CASSSRTGENTGELFF. CDR3 bases: TGTGCCAGCAGCTCCCGGACAGGGGAGAACACCGGGGAGCTGTTTTTT. This chain links TRBV11-2 with TRBJ2-2; 9 bases line up with TRBD1. With 4 bases clipped from V and 1 base from J, the junction kept 4 bases outside the gene matches. Per the germline V gene, CDR1 is SGHAT and CDR2 is FQNNGV. This CDR3 comprises 16 residues.

This clonotype was found many times. V and J are TRBV28 and TRBJ1-2; 7 bases line up with TRBD1. The ends lost 6 bases at V and 5 bases at J; junction bases unmatched: 9. Per germline, CDR1 MDHEN and CDR2 SYDVKM. CDR3 length: 14 amino acids. As DNA, the CDR3 is TGTGCCAGCAGCCTAGCGGGACAGTCGTATGGCTACACCTTC. This gives the protein CASSLAGQSYGYTF.

This clonotype was observed many times. The chain's CDR3 is CASSFYGRWNQPQHF. The CDR3 DNA reads TGTGCCAGCAGTTTCTATGGGCGGTGGAATCAGCCCCAGCATTTT. The chain combines TRBV28 with TRBJ1-5; D gene ambiguous. This CDR3 has 15 amino acids. V lost 3 bases, J lost 4 bases, and 13 bases lay in between. Per the germline V gene, CDR1 is MDHEN and CDR2 is SYDVKM.

This clonotype was observed at least ten times. The chain recombines TRBV6-2 or TRBV6-3 with TRBJ2-7; TRBD2 matches 7 bases. J gave up 8 bases and V 8 bases, and 24 bases lay outside the gene matches. CDR3 length: 17 residues. Per the germline V gene, CDR1 is MNHEY and CDR2 is SVGEGT. The CDR3 DNA sequence: TGTGCCAGCGTCGGAACTAGCGAGAGCTCGAGCCGTTTACAGCAGTACTTC. This codes for CASVGTSESSSRLQQYF.

The chain uses TRBV15 and TRBJ2-7; 10 nucleotides line up with TRBD2. Germline assignment: CDR1 LNHNV and CDR2 YYDKDF (reference sequence). CDR3 length: 17 residues. V gave up 0 bases and J gave up 3 bases; unmatched junction bases: 8. The CDR3 region has the DNA TGTGCCACCAGCAGAGATCTCAGCGGGAGGGAGGTCTACGAGCAGTACTTC. This gives the protein CATSRDLSGREVYEQYF.

This clonotype was found many times. J is TRBJ2-7 and V is TRBV12-3 or TRBV12-4; 11 bases match TRBD2. V gave up 5 bases and J gave up 1 base; unmatched junction bases: 1. This CDR3 has 14 amino acids. The CDR3 nucleotides are TGTGCCAGCAGTGCTAGCGGGAGGTCCTACGAGCAGTACTTC. It codes for CASSASGRSYEQYF.

This clonotype has at least ten counts. The chain links TRBV12-3 or TRBV12-4 to TRBJ2-3; TRBD2 aligns across 10 bases. The CDR3 runs to 19 residues. Trimming took 7 bases from V and 3 from J; bases not matched to a gene: 19. CDR3 region: CASMGGGPSGSDLTDTQYF. Here the CDR3 DNA reads TGTGCCAGCATGGGCGGGGGCCCTAGCGGGAGTGACCTTACAGATACGCAGTATTTT.

This clonotype was detected ten times or more. The V gene is TRBV7-3, the J gene TRBJ2-1; D is unclear. The CDR3 totals 17 residues. V was pared by 0 bases and J by 5 bases, with 17 bases between. The germline CDR1 and CDR2 sequences are SGHTA and FQGTGA. The DNA of the CDR3 is TGTGCCAGCAGCTTAACGTCCTCGGGTTCTGATCACAATGAGCAGTTCTTC. It codes for CASSLTSSGSDHNEQFF.

This chain connects TRBV10-3 to TRBJ2-2; D may be TRBD2 (5 bases). CDR3 length equals 15 residues. Deletions cut 4 bases from V and 4 bases from J, with 13 bases between. CDR1 is ENHRY and CDR2 is SYGVKD in the germline V gene. The CDR3 spells CAISVIASPTGELFF. The CDR3 region has the DNA TGTGCCATCAGTGTAATAGCGTCTCCCACCGGGGAGCTGTTTTTT.

The chain joins TRBV5-1 to TRBJ2-1; the D call may be TRBD1 or TRBD2 (6 bases each). Germline CDR1 reads SGHRS; CDR2 reads YFSETQ. The V and J ends lost 0 bases and 1 base respectively, with 11 bases between them. CDR3 length: 16 residues. The DNA of the CDR3 is TGCGCCAGCAGCTTGGGGGGGGCCTTATCCTACAATGAGCAGTTCTTC. Residues: CASSLGGALSYNEQFF.

This clonotype came up many times. The chain links TRBV27 to TRBJ2-5; D not certain. The length of the CDR3 is 13 residues. The germline V and J ends were trimmed by 5 bases and 7 bases, with 14 bases remaining between them. Germline assignment: CDR1 MNHEY and CDR2 SMNVEV (reference sequence). The CDR3: CASSPYPLGTQYF. The CDR3 region has the DNA TGTGCCAGCAGTCCATATCCCCTCGGGACCCAGTACTTC.

This clonotype was counted ten times or more. The chain recombines TRBV27 with TRBJ2-1, with D hard to call. V lost 5 bases and J 5 bases, leaving 7 bases between the germline ends. This CDR3 region has 12 residues. From germline, CDR1 is MNHEY and CDR2 SMNVEV (reference sequence). CDR3 amino acids: CASSLSHNEQFF. The CDR3 coding sequence is TGTGCCAGCAGTCTCTCACACAATGAGCAGTTCTTC.

In the case of this clonotype: One base away lies a much larger clone, so this may be a sequencing read error. The rearrangement links TRBV7-3 to TRBJ2-3, with TRBD2 matching 11 bases. J lost 2 bases, V lost 5 bases, and 6 bases had no gene match. CDR1 and CDR2 from the germline V gene are SGHTA and FQGTGA. The CDR3 extends over 16 amino acids. The DNA of the CDR3 is TGTGCCAGCAGCAAAGCTAGCGGGGGGCCCACAGATACGCAGTATTTT. This codes for CASSKASGGPTDTQYF.

The sample holds a few counts of this clonotype. This CDR3 is CASSKTQGELFF. CDR3 sequence (DNA): TGTGCCAGCAGTAAAACACAGGGGGAGCTGTTTTTT. The rearrangement joins TRBV28 to TRBJ2-2, with D unclear. The CDR3 loop spans 12 amino acids. V was shortened by 5 bases and J by 8 bases, with 9 bases between the two germline ends. Germline CDR1 reads MDHEN; CDR2 reads SYDVKM.

The chain links TRBV7-2 to TRBJ1-4, with 8 bases lining up with TRBD1. The CDR3 is made up of 14 amino acids. The germline CDR1 and CDR2 sequences are SGHTA and FQGNSA. The V gene end was trimmed by 6 bases and the J gene end by 7 bases; junction bases not matched to a gene: 7. The CDR3 nucleotides read TGTGCCAGCAGAGACAGGGGTCCCAGTGAAAAACTGTTTTTT. This encodes CASRDRGPSEKLFF.

V is TRBV27 and J is TRBJ2-1, with unresolved D. The germline CDR1 and CDR2 sequences are MNHEY and SMNVEV (reference sequence). V was clipped by 2 bases and J by 10 bases, with 12 bases between them. The CDR3 spans 13 residues. In DNA form, the CDR3 reads TGTGCCAGCAGTTTAGGGTCGATTCGCGAGCAGTTCTTC. This codes for CASSLGSIREQFF.

As for this clonotype: Given a much more abundant clone one base away, this may be a read error. The V call is TRBV28, the J call TRBJ2-7; tentatively, D is TRBD1 (6 bases). Germline-derived CDR1 and CDR2 are MDHEN and SYDVKM. This CDR3 has 15 residues. The CDR3 coding sequence is TGTGCCGGCAGTTTATCCCAGGGGAACTCCTACGAGCAGTACTTC. Encoded protein: CAGSLSQGNSYEQYF.

Ten or more counts support this clonotype. V is TRBV3-1 and J is TRBJ2-1, with 8 bases fitting TRBD1. The CDR3 is 16 amino acids. The V gene end was trimmed by 0 bases and the J gene end by 4 bases; junction bases not matched to a gene: 5. Germline V lookup: CDR1 LGHDT, CDR2 YNNKEL (reference sequence). This chain's CDR3 is CASSQESGGWYNEQFF. In nucleotides, the CDR3 is TGTGCCAGCAGCCAAGAATCAGGGGGCTGGTACAATGAGCAGTTCTTC.

This clonotype has ten or more counts. This chain joins TRBV9 and TRBJ2-6, with TRBD1 matching over 8 bases. The CDR3 contains 19 residues. V gave up 0 bases and J gave up 0 bases; unmatched junction bases: 8. Germline V gene lookup returns CDR1 SGDLS and CDR2 YYNGEE. CDR3 region: CASSVATGTGTSGANVLTF. The CDR3 DNA reads TGTGCCAGCAGCGTAGCTACTGGGACAGGTACCTCTGGGGCCAACGTCCTGACTTTC.

The sample holds many counts of this clonotype. The CDR3 loop reads CASSLAGGLGYGYTF. The CDR3 nucleotides are TGTGCCAGCAGTTTAGCTGGTGGGTTGGGCTATGGCTACACCTTC. The chain is built from TRBV12-3 or TRBV12-4 and TRBJ1-2; D unclear. V was cut by 0 bases and J by 4 bases, with 12 bases left in between. The CDR3 has 15 residues.

This clonotype was found many times. V gene TRBV27 combines with J gene TRBJ1-1, with D maybe TRBD1 (6 bases). V dropped 0 bases and J dropped 11 bases, with 13 bases sitting between them. This CDR3 spans 13 amino acids. Germline CDR1 reads MNHEY; CDR2 reads SMNVEV (reference sequence). CDR3 in DNA: TGTGCCAGCAGTTTATCGATGGCAGGGGAGGCTTTCTTT. Protein: CASSLSMAGEAFF.

The chain combines TRBV27 with TRBJ2-2; tentative D call: TRBD1 (5 bases). The CDR3 sequence is 16 residues long. Germline CDR1 is MNHEY and CDR2 is SMNVEV (reference sequence). The V gene lost 3 bases and the J gene lost 4 bases, with 15 bases spanning the gap. The chain's CDR3 is CASSLFSVGATGELFF. CDR3 nucleotides: TGTGCCAGCAGTTTGTTTTCAGTAGGGGCCACCGGGGAGCTGTTTTTT.

The chain combines TRBV20-1 with TRBJ2-2, with TRBD2 matching over 7 bases. Germline CDR1 DFQATT, CDR2 SNEGSKA (reference sequence). Trimming took 4 bases from V and 0 from J; bases not matched to a gene: 5. This CDR3 is built from 15 residues. As DNA, the CDR3 is TGCAGTGCTATCCCTAGCGGAGCGAACACCGGGGAGCTGTTTTTT. Translation: CSAIPSGANTGELFF.

The rearrangement joins TRBV19 to TRBJ2-7, with 7 bases matching TRBD2. J lost 1 base, V lost 4 bases, and 4 bases had no gene match. Germline V gene data show CDR1 as LNHDA and CDR2 as SQIVND (reference sequence). The CDR3 runs 14 residues. DNA of the CDR3: TGTGCCAGTAGTACCGGGACTATTTCCTACGAGCAGTACTTC. Protein: CASSTGTISYEQYF.

This clonotype occurred a few times. The V and J genes are TRBV6-1 and TRBJ1-1, with 11 bases identical to TRBD1. The CDR3 runs 15 residues. CDR1 and CDR2 (germline): MNHNS, SASEGT. V dropped 6 bases and J dropped 6; count of bases not matched to a gene: 9. The CDR3: CASSTTRTGGPEAFF. As DNA, the CDR3 is TGTGCCAGCAGCACGACCCGGACAGGGGGCCCTGAAGCTTTCTTT.